This T cell receptor beta chain was captured in a study of blood T cell repertoires in COVID-19. For the study at large: Sites in the United States, Italy and Spain provided acute and convalescent COVID-19 samples. PBMCs, B-cell-depleted T cells, or T cells were the source of the cDNA or gDNA that made up the material.

Seattle patients were enrolled while actively infected and followed longitudinally. CDR3 length equals 16 residues. Germline assignment: CDR1 LGHNA and CDR2 YSLEER. Trimming removed 0 bases at V and 4 bases at J, with 16 bases between. Methods used by the authors: Cell counts per sample came from amplifying reference gene primers. Measured with immunoSEQ multiplex PCR; TCRdb has only the in-frame clones, and not every one. V and J calls and clone size follow that table, whereas D and trimming were derived from the DNA. The sample yields about 240,000 clones, roughly 79% seen once. This receptor was taken from a woman at least 80 years old with COVID-19, enrolled during active disease. The V gene is TRBV4-3, the J gene TRBJ2-7; no clear D gene. The material sequenced was peripheral blood. In nucleotides, the CDR3 is TGCGCCAGCAGCCAAGATCTCCGTACACTACTATACGAGCAGTACTTC. Protein product: CASSQDLRTLLYEQYF.